One and the same sample provided the 9 T cell receptor beta chains below, sequenced in a study of blood T cell repertoires in COVID-19. TCRdb keeps only in-frame clones here, not all; method: immunoSEQ multiplex PCR. This sample has 150,000 to 200,000 clones, with about 83% found just once. Material: peripheral blood. All receptors derive from a man aged 60 to 69 with acute or convalescent COVID-19.

The rearrangement joins TRBV7-9 to TRBJ2-7, with 7 bases aligning to TRBD1. The V gene end was trimmed by 1 base and the J gene end by 3 bases; junction bases not matched to a gene: 6. The CDR3 consists of 15 residues. Germline CDR1 SEHNR, CDR2 FQNEAQ (reference sequence). The CDR3 loop reads CASSLVVGTVYEQYF. The CDR3, as DNA: TGTGCCAGCAGCTTAGTGGTAGGGACAGTCTACGAGCAGTACTTC.

In this sample, this clone turned up a few times. In the same sample, other DNA sequences code for this CDR3. The chain employs TRBV6-2 or TRBV6-3 and TRBJ1-5; D gene unclear. CDR1 and CDR2 (germline): MNHEY, SVGEGT. V dropped 2 bases and J dropped 2 bases, with 7 bases sitting between them. The CDR3 is 14 residues long. In DNA, the CDR3 is TGTGCCAGCAGTTACGTGAGAGGCAATCAGCCCCAGCATTTT. Translation: CASSYVRGNQPQHF.

The chain employs TRBV6-5 and TRBJ2-7; 11 positions agree with TRBD1. The J segment lost 4 bases and the V segment lost 7 bases, leaving 6 bases of the junction unmatched. This CDR3 spans 14 amino acids. CDR1 MNHEY and CDR2 SVGAGI come from the germline V gene. The CDR3 is CASTPGQGAYEQYF. The CDR3 nucleotides are TGTGCCAGCACCCCCGGACAGGGGGCTTACGAGCAGTACTTC.

The chain uses TRBV24-1 and TRBJ1-5, with 10 bases identical to TRBD1. Germline loops: CDR1 KGHDR, CDR2 SFDVKD. CDR3 size: 16 residues. Trimming took 4 bases from V and 6 from J; bases not matched to a gene: 8. CDR3 in amino acids: CATSDPGQGMLQPQHF. The CDR3 nucleotides read TGTGCCACCAGTGACCCGGGACAGGGGATGCTTCAGCCCCAGCATTTT.

This clone has just a few counts. This rearrangement joins TRBV5-4 to TRBJ2-1; D is perhaps TRBD1 (6 bases). This CDR3 comprises 16 residues. V was pared by 0 bases and J by 5 bases, with 15 bases between. Germline CDR1 is SGHNT and CDR2 is YYREEE (reference sequence). The CDR3 region is CASSLEQGRMDNEQFF. CDR3 DNA sequence: TGTGCCAGCAGCTTGGAACAGGGTAGGATGGACAATGAGCAGTTCTTC.

This clone was detected a few times. This chain uses TRBV21-1 with TRBJ1-3. TRBV21-1 is noted as a pseudogene. The CDR3 length is 17 residues. The CDR3 DNA reads TGTGCCAGCAGCTTCCTATCTCGAAAAAACTCTGGAAACACCATATATTTT. Translating gives CASSFLSRKNSGNTIYF.

This rearrangement joins TRBV29-1 to TRBJ1-2; no clear D. This CDR3 region has 12 residues. Trimming left V 3 bases short and J 7 bases short, with 12 bases between. CDR1 and CDR2 (germline): SQVTM, ANQGSEA. The chain's CDR3 is CSVEPDEGGYTF. CDR3 sequence (DNA): TGCAGCGTTGAGCCAGATGAGGGTGGCTACACCTTC.

J is TRBJ2-4 and V is TRBV5-1; tentative D call: TRBD1 (7 bases). The V end was cut by 4 bases, the J end by 8 bases, with 16 bases between. Germline lookup yields CDR1 SGHRS and CDR2 YFSETQ. The CDR3 loop spans 14 amino acids. The CDR3 coding sequence is TGCGCCAGCAGCCCGGAGGGGCAGGGGGACATTCAGTACTTC. Its translation is CASSPEGQGDIQYF. Using reference TRBV5-1 and TRBJ2-4 for the parts outside the CDR3, the full variable domain is KAGVTQTPRYLIKTRGQQVTLSCSPISGHRSVSWYQQTPGQGLQFLFEYFSETQRNKGNFPGRFSGRQFSNSRSEMNVSTLELGDSALYLCASSPEGQGDIQYFGAGTRLSVL.

The J gene is TRBJ2-3, the V gene TRBV24-1, with D possibly matching TRBD1 (5 bases). Germline-derived CDR1 and CDR2 are KGHDR and SFDVKD. This CDR3 has 14 amino acids. The V and J ends lost 7 bases and 4 bases respectively, with 14 bases between them. This CDR3 reads CATSPGFFADTQYF. The CDR3 DNA reads as TGTGCCACCAGCCCAGGGTTTTTTGCAGATACGCAGTATTTT.